The present entry profiles one TCR beta chain with its context. The antigen remains unidentified. These data belong to a study of response to subunit inactivated influenza vaccine. TCRdb independently ran MiXCR on the RT-PCR reads; one entry per CDR3 protein. The data contain approximately 700,000 distinct CDR3 sequences, about 14% of them seen just once; the ten biggest clones take up approximately 6.5%. Findings and limits, study-wide: Few new T cells, the authors suggested, are recruited by each seasonal influenza vaccination.

The sample was PBMCs from blood, taken 14 to 15 days before vaccination. This TCR came from a man aged 45 to 65 who received an inactivated influenza vaccine.

CDR3 sequence: CASSLGQGALGAEQFF. The DNA of the CDR3 is TGTGCCAGCAGCTTAGGACAGGGGGCGCTGGGGGCTGAGCAGTTCTTC. The chain recombines TRBV7-7 with TRBJ2-1; TRBD1 matches 10 bases. Trimming at V came to 1 base and at J to 9 bases, leaving 9 bases not matched to a gene. CDR1 is SSHAT and CDR2 is FNYEAQ in the germline V gene (reference sequence). There are 16 residues in the CDR3.